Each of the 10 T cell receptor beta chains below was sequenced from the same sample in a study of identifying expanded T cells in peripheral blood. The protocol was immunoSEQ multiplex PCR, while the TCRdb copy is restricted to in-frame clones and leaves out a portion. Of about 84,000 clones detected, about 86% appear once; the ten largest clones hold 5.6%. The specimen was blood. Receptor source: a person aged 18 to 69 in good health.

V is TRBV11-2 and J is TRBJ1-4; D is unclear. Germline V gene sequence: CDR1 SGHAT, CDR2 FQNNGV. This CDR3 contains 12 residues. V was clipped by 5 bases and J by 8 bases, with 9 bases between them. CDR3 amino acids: CASSDPREKLFF. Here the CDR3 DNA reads TGTGCCAGCAGCGACCCGAGGGAAAAACTGTTTTTT.

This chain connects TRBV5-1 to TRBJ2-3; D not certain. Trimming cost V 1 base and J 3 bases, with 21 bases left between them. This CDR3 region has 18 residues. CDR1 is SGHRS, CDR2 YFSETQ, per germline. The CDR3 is CASSLRSLAASTTDTQYF. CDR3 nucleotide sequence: TGCGCCAGCAGCTTGCGTTCCTTGGCCGCGAGTACGACAGATACGCAGTATTTT.

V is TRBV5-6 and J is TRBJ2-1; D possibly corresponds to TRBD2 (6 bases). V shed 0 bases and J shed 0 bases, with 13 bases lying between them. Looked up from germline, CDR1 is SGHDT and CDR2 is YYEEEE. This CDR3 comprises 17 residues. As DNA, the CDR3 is TGTGCCAGCAGCTTGGCCGTCGGGGGAAGCTCCTACAATGAGCAGTTCTTC. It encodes CASSLAVGGSSYNEQFF.

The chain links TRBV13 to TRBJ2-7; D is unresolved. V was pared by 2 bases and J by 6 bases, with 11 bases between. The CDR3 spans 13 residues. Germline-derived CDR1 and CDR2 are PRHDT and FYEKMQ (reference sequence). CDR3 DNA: TGTGCCAGCAGCTTATCCCGGGCTCTCGAGCAGTACTTC. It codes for CASSLSRALEQYF.

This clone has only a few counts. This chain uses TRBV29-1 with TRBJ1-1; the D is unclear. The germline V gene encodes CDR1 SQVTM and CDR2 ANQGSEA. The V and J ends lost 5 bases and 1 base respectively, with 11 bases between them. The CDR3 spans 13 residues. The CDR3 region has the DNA TGCAGCGTTATGCGTGGTGGGAACACTGAAGCTTTCTTT. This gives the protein CSVMRGGNTEAFF.

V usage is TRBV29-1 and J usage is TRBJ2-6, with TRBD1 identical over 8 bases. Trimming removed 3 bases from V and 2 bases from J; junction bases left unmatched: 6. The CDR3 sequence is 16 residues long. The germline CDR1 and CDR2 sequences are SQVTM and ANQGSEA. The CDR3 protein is CSVEDREIPGANVLTF. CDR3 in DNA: TGCAGCGTTGAGGACAGGGAGATTCCTGGGGCCAACGTCCTGACTTTC.

The CDR3 DNA reads TGTGCCAGAAGCTCGGACAGGGTGTTTGAAAAACTGTTTTTT. Its translation: CARSSDRVFEKLFF. This chain joins TRBV7-5 and TRBJ1-4; the listed D gene, TRBD1, was not tested against the DNA. TRBV7-5 is tagged as a pseudogene. The CDR3 sequence is 14 residues long.

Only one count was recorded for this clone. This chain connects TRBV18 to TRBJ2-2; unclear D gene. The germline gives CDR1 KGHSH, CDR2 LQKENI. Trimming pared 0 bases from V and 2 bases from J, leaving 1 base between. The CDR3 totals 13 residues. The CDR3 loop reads CASSPPNTGELFF. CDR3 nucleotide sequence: TGTGCCAGCTCACCACCTAACACCGGGGAGCTGTTTTTT.

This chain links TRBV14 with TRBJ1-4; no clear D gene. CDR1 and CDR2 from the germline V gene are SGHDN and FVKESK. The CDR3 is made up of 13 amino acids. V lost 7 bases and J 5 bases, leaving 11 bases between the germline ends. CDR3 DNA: TGTGCCAGCACTGCCGGGTTGAATGAAAAACTGTTTTTT. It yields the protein CASTAGLNEKLFF.

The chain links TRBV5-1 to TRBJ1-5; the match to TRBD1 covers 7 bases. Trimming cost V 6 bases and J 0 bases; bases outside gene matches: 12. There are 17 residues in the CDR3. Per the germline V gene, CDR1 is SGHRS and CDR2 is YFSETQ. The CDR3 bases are TGCGCCAGCAACGAACTGACAGGGACCTATAGCAATCAGCCCCAGCATTTT. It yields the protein CASNELTGTYSNQPQHF.